Listed below are T cell receptor beta chains from one sample, sequenced in a study of vaccination effects on CD4 cells after COVID-19. Sequencing was performed with immunoSEQ multiplex PCR; in TCRdb, only in-frame clones are kept and a portion is missing. The table records about 27,000 clones, 77% of them present only once. These receptors lack a known antigen. The material sequenced was CD4+ T cells from PBMCs cultured with HCoV-NL63 spike peptides, taken before COVID-19 vaccination. Receptors were obtained from a human donor who had a prior SARS-CoV-2 infection. Both conserved end residues are part of each CDR3. Only some rows state a clone size, as once, few, many or a class for expanded clones.

TRBV18,-,TRBJ2-4,16,CASSPPVRTAKNIQYF
TRBV5-1,-,TRBJ2-7,14,CASSLEANSYEQYF
TRBV9,once,TRBJ1-1,13,CASSFQGGTEAFF
TRBV4-3,few,TRBJ1-6,14,CASSPGPYNSPLHF
TRBV11-1,-,TRBJ1-2,14,CASSLDVRYYGYTF
TRBV4-3,-,TRBJ1-1,14,CASSQDYGRPEAFF
TRBV10-3,-,TRBJ2-6,16,CAISELHASGANVLTF
TRBV5-6,-,TRBJ2-3,15,CASSSTSGSTDTQYF
TRBV18,-,TRBJ1-5,16,CASSPQQQGGNQPQHF
TRBV5-1,-,TRBJ1-1,14,CASSLAGQHTEAFF
TRBV7-2,-,TRBJ2-5,14,CASSLVSAEETQYF
TRBV4-3,-,TRBJ2-1,16,CASSQDRWQTYNEQFF
TRBV10-2,once,TRBJ2-3,13,CASRGRTTDTQYF
TRBV28,-,TRBJ1-3,14,CASSLTMGIDTIYF
TRBV19,-,TRBJ1-5,12,CASSMVNQPQHF
TRBV3-1/TRBV3-2,few,TRBJ2-2,15,CASNRGGQGTGELFF
TRBV12-5,-,TRBJ2-7,16,CASGLVSGRLTYEQYF
TRBV7-3,-,TRBJ1-4,14,CASSMGQGGEKLFF
TRBV6-6,-,TRBJ1-2,14,CASSDQGGRGGYTF
TRBV6-6,-,TRBJ1-4,15,CASSRPDRGSEKLFF
TRBV6-6,-,TRBJ2-7,16,CASSRTGTSGRWEQYF
TRBV19,-,TRBJ1-6,15,CASSRRVAYNSPLHF
TRBV7-8,once,TRBJ2-5,17,CASSLGLRQKYQETQYF
TRBV11-2,-,TRBJ2-7,12,CASSFQGLAEDF
TRBV18,-,TRBJ1-5,13,CASSSDRHQPQHF
TRBV19,-,TRBJ2-7,15,CASATTSGRGYEQYF
TRBV18,-,TRBJ2-1,14,CASSRTQGSGEQFF
TRBV7-3,-,TRBJ2-1,15,CASSSTGQTYNEQFF
TRBV5-1,once,TRBJ1-2,15,CASSLGTSRDYGYTF
TRBV10-3,-,TRBJ2-7,12,CAISESRYEQYF
TRBV6-5,-,TRBJ1-6,16,CASSYSTAVGDSPLHF
TRBV30,once,TRBJ2-1,13,CAWRGDSYNEQFF
TRBV11-3,-,TRBJ2-5,16,CASSLDSGRIGETQYF
TRBV18,-,TRBJ1-1,14,CASSLDIRGTEAFF
TRBV6-5,once,TRBJ2-1,14,CASRPGQAYNEQFF
TRBV5-4,-,TRBJ2-3,15,CASSLQSVSTDTQYF
TRBV5-6,-,TRBJ1-1,16,CASSMGSTGYHTEAFF
TRBV2,-,TRBJ2-7,13,CANPGQGSYEQYF
TRBV11-3,-,TRBJ2-5,14,CASSSNGDWETQYF
TRBV14,-,TRBJ2-5,13,CASSQDTEGTQYF
TRBV18,-,TRBJ2-7,13,CASSPTSDYEQYF
TRBV5-1,-,TRBJ1-1,15,CASSWTAIGDTEAFF
TRBV4-2,-,TRBJ2-3,14,CASSQRSGGDTQYF
TRBV7-2,-,TRBJ2-7,15,CASSLEYWQDYEQYF
TRBV29-1,-,TRBJ2-5,13,CSVLGQLQETQYF
TRBV2,-,TRBJ2-5,13,CASSGTGGGTQYF
TRBV25-1,-,TRBJ2-7,16,CASSGFAGQEFYEQYF
TRBV12-5,-,TRBJ2-5,13,CASGFRGRKTQYF
TRBV5-4,-,TRBJ1-2,15,CASSPTPGVGYGYTF
TRBV5-1,-,TRBJ1-6,14,CASTLQGADSPLHF
TRBV7-9,-,TRBJ2-5,17,CASSLELTSGNQETQYF
TRBV7-2,-,TRBJ2-5,15,CASSLEASGQETQYF
TRBV11-1,-,TRBJ1-2,13,CASSFSTRYGYTF